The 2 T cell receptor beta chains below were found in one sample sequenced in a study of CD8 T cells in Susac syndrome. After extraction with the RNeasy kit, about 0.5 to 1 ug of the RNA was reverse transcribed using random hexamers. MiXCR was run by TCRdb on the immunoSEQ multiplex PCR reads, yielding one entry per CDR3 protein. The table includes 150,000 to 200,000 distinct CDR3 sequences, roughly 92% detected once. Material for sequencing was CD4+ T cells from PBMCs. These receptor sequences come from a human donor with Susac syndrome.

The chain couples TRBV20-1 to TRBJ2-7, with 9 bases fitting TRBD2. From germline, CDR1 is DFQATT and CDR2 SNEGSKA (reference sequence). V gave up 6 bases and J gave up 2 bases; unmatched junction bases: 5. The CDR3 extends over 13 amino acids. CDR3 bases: TGCAGTGCCAGGACTAGCGAGGCCTACGAGCAGTACTTC. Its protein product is CSARTSEAYEQYF.

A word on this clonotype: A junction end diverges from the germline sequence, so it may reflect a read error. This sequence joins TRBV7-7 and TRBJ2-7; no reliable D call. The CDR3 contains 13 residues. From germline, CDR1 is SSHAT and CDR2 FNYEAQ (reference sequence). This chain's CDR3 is CASSIPSPYEQYF. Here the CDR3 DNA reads TGTGCTAGCAGCATACCCAGCCCCTACGAGCAGTACTTC.